Only one count was recorded for the clone carrying this T cell receptor beta chain. Time point: baseline pretreatment blood. Treatment in this sample: 15 Gy SBRT to primary tumor, nephrectomy 4 weeks later. Blood was sampled at baseline, 2 weeks and 4 weeks after SBRT. The patient's renal cell carcinoma had clear cell pathology. The sample originates from a study of radiation and T cells in renal cell carcinoma. Turning to the study itself: Nephrectomy followed 15 Gy stereotactic body radiation by 4 weeks.

J lost 5 bases, V lost 2 bases, and 5 bases had no gene match. Germline CDR1 is MNHEY and CDR2 is SVGAGI. This CDR3 has 14 residues. The method was immunoSEQ multiplex PCR; TCRdb's version includes in-frame clones alone and lacks a portion of them. The table has around 160,000 clones, less than 90% seen once. Specimen: blood, collected from a patient whose treatment included radiotherapy and nephrectomy. The chain employs TRBV6-5 and TRBJ2-7; 8 bases are shared with TRBD2. The receptor was derived from a woman in her 70s with renal cell carcinoma. The CDR3 spells CASSYMAGGHEQYF. The CDR3 DNA reads as TGTGCCAGCAGTTACATGGCGGGGGGACACGAGCAGTACTTC.